This TCR beta chain was retrieved from a study of cytomegalovirus exposure and HLA in healthy donors. Whole-study findings and limits: A later analysis by the authors found several of the most significant clusters apparently linked to common viral pathogens. TCR association rates varied by HLA locus in a later analysis, with DRB1 highest and HLA-C lowest.

In its sample, this clone was seen a few times. The antigen is unknown. Vbeta (60) and Jbeta (13) primers were used in the PCR. Measured with immunoSEQ multiplex PCR; TCRdb has only the in-frame clones, and not every one. The table has roughly 150,000 clones, approximately 76% seen once. Sample: PBMCs. The source is a woman under 30 in good health and CMV-seropositive.

CDR3 coding DNA: TGCGCCAGCAGCTTGGTGGGGGGGGCGCGTGGCTACACCTTC. Encoded protein: CASSLVGGARGYTF. The rearrangement joins TRBV5-1 to TRBJ1-2; weak D call: TRBD1 (6 bases). V was pared by 0 bases and J by 7 bases, with 13 bases between. This CDR3 is built from 14 residues. Germline assignment: CDR1 SGHRS and CDR2 YFSETQ.